The clone carrying this T cell receptor (beta chain) was seen only a few times. The antigen is unknown. This entry is derived from a study of T-cell memory formation after mild COVID-19. Via MiXCR, TCRdb re-called the 5' RACE reads, giving one row per CDR3 protein. Found here are about 200,000 distinct CDR3 sequences, approximately 20% of them singletons; the top ten hold 2.4%. Study-level findings and limits: Contracting clones localized mainly to CM and EM when CD4+ and mainly to EMRA when CD8+. Day 37-peaking second-wave clones had unconfirmed SARS-CoV-2 specificity. Balance between CD4 and CD8 was seen in clones contracting day 15 to 85, and a CD4+ lean was seen in later expanders.

The V and J ends lost 6 bases and 5 bases, in that order; junction bases with no gene match: 8. In germline, CDR1 is DFQATT, CDR2 SNEGSKA (reference sequence). The CDR3 has 15 residues. This TCR was recovered from an adult woman who had mild COVID-19 (a few samples of this study predate the infection). Cell type and time point are not known. What was sequenced was PBMCs or a T cell subset sorted from them (not recorded which). The rearrangement uses TRBV20-1 and TRBJ2-5; 14 nucleotides agree with TRBD2. For the CDR3, the DNA is TGCAGTGCCGGGACTAGCGGGAGTTTGTCGGAGACCCAGTACTTC. It encodes CSAGTSGSLSETQYF.